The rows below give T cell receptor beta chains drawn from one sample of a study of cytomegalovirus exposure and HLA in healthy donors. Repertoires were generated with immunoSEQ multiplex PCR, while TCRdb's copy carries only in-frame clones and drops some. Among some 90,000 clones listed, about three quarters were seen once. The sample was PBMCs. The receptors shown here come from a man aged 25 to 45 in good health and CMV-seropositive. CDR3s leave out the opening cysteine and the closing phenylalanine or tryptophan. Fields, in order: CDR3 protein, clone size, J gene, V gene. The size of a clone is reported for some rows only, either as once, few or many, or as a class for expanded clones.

CDR3aa: ASADNQETQY; abundance: .; j_gene: TRBJ2-5; v_gene: TRBV5-1
CDR3aa: ASSLGRGNQPQH; abundance: .; j_gene: TRBJ1-5; v_gene: TRBV7-9
CDR3aa: ASSIVGSTEAF; abundance: .; j_gene: TRBJ1-1; v_gene: TRBV19
CDR3aa: ASSMRGPDTQY; abundance: .; j_gene: TRBJ2-3; v_gene: TRBV19
CDR3aa: ASSQGGYNEQF; abundance: .; j_gene: TRBJ2-1; v_gene: TRBV4-3
CDR3aa: AISESGQGYTDTQY; abundance: .; j_gene: TRBJ2-3; v_gene: TRBV10-3
CDR3aa: AAGSRVSNEQF; abundance: once; j_gene: TRBJ2-1; v_gene: TRBV10-3
CDR3aa: ASSDGLEQPQH; abundance: .; j_gene: TRBJ1-5; v_gene: TRBV2
CDR3aa: AWTSYNEQF; abundance: .; j_gene: TRBJ2-1; v_gene: TRBV30
CDR3aa: ASSSPGDTQY; abundance: .; j_gene: TRBJ2-3; v_gene: TRBV5-1
CDR3aa: ASSLEEVGTGGSYGYT; abundance: .; j_gene: TRBJ1-2; v_gene: TRBV5-4
CDR3aa: ASSPQIGLAGNTDTQY; abundance: .; j_gene: TRBJ2-3; v_gene: TRBV9
CDR3aa: ASSPTEISNQPQH; abundance: .; j_gene: TRBJ1-5; v_gene: TRBV4-3
CDR3aa: ASSPSGRGETQY; abundance: few; j_gene: TRBJ2-5; v_gene: TRBV5-1
CDR3aa: ARSSGQGETGELF; abundance: once; j_gene: TRBJ2-2; v_gene: TRBV5-3
CDR3aa: ASSPVGGQTEAF; abundance: .; j_gene: TRBJ1-1; v_gene: TRBV5-1
CDR3aa: AISNQGAGGEETQY; abundance: .; j_gene: TRBJ2-5; v_gene: TRBV10-3
CDR3aa: ASSFRDSEAF; abundance: .; j_gene: TRBJ1-1; v_gene: TRBV7-2
CDR3aa: ASSLGTYNEQF; abundance: .; j_gene: TRBJ2-1; v_gene: TRBV7-2
CDR3aa: ASSRDTRTDTQY; abundance: once; j_gene: TRBJ2-3; v_gene: TRBV28
CDR3aa: ASRGTGLNSPLH; abundance: few; j_gene: TRBJ1-6; v_gene: TRBV6-5
CDR3aa: ASSRASGSSYNEQF; abundance: few; j_gene: TRBJ2-1; v_gene: TRBV2
CDR3aa: ATLSGRGTDTQY; abundance: .; j_gene: TRBJ2-3; v_gene: TRBV27
CDR3aa: AISESGAETQY; abundance: .; j_gene: TRBJ2-5; v_gene: TRBV10-3
CDR3aa: ASSFSTEAF; abundance: .; j_gene: TRBJ1-1; v_gene: TRBV7-9
CDR3aa: ASSLPGGGSPLH; abundance: .; j_gene: TRBJ1-6; v_gene: TRBV5-1
CDR3aa: ASSPRHPTNEKLF; abundance: once; j_gene: TRBJ1-4; v_gene: TRBV19